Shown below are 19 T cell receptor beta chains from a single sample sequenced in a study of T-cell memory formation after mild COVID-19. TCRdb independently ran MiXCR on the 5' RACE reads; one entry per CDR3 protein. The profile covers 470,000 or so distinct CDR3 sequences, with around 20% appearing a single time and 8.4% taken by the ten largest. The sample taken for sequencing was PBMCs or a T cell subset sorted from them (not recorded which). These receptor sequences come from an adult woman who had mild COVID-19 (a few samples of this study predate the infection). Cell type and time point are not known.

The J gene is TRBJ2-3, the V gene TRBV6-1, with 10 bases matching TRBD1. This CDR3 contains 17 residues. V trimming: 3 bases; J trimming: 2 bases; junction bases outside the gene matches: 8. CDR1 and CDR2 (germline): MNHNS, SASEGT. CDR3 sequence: CASSEAPGTGVTDTQYF. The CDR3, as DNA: TGTGCCAGCAGTGAGGCTCCCGGGACAGGGGTCACAGATACGCAGTATTTT.

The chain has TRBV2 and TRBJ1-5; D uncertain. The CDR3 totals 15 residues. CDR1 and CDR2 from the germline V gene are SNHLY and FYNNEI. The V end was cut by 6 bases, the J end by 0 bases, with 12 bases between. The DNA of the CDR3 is TGTGCCAGCAGCGCCAACCGGAATAGCAATCAGCCCCAGCATTTT. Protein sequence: CASSANRNSNQPQHF.

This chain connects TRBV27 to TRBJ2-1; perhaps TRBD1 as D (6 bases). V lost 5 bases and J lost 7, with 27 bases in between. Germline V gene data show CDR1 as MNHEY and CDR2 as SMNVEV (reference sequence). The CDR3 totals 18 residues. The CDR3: CASSPRPGLGSGANEQFF. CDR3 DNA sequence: TGTGCCAGCAGTCCCCGTCCGGGGCTCGGGTCAGGGGCAAATGAGCAGTTCTTC.

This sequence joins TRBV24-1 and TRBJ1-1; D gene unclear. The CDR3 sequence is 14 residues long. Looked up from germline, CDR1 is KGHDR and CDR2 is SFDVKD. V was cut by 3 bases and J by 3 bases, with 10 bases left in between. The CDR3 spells CATSDRPPDTEAFF. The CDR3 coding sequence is TGTGCCACCAGTGATCGCCCCCCGGACACTGAAGCTTTCTTT.

CDR3 loop: CASSPTDRLTYEQYF. CDR3 sequence (DNA): TGTGCCAGCAGCCCGACCGACAGGCTCACCTACGAGCAGTACTTC. V usage is TRBV7-9 and J usage is TRBJ2-7; a possible D gene is TRBD1 (6 bases). Germline CDR1 SEHNR, CDR2 FQNEAQ (reference sequence). The CDR3 sequence is 15 residues long. The germline V and J ends were trimmed by 5 bases and 2 bases, with 16 bases remaining between them.

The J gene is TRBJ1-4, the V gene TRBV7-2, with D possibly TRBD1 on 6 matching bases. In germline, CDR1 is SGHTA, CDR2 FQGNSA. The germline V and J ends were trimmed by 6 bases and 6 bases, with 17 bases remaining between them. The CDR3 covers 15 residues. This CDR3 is CASRPAGAKDEKLFF. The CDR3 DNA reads TGTGCCAGCAGACCCGCGGGGGCTAAGGATGAAAAACTGTTTTTT.

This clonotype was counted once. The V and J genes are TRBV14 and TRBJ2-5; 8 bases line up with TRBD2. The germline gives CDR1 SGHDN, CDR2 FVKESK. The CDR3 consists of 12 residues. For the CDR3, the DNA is TGTTCTAGCGGGTACCACCAAGAGACCCAGTACTTC. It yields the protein CSSGYHQETQYF.

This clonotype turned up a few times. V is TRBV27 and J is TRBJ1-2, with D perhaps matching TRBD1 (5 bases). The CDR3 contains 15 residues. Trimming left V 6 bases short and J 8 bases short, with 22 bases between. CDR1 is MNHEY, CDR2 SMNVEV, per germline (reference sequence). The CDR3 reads CASSPIPGVVLGYTF. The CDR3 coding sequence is TGTGCCAGCAGCCCCATTCCGGGGGTCGTACTCGGCTACACCTTC.

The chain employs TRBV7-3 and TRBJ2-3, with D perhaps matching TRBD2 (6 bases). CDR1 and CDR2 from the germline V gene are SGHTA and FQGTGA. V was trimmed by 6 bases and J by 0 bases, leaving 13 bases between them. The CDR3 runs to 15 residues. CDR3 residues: CASSSGRASTDTQYF. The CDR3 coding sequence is TGTGCCAGCAGTAGCGGTAGGGCTAGCACAGATACGCAGTATTTT. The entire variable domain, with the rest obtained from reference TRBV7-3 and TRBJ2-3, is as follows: GAGVSQTPSNKVTEKGKYVELRCDPISGHTALYWYRQSLGQGPEFLIYFQGTGAADDSGLPNDRFFAVRPEGSVSTLKIQRTERGDSAVYLCASSSGRASTDTQYFGPGTRLTVL.

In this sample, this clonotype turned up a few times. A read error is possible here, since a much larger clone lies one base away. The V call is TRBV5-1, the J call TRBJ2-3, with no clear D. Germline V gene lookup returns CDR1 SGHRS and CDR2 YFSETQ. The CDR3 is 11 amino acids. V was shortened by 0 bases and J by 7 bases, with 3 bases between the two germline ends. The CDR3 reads CASSLENTQYF. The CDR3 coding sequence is TGCGCCAGCAGCTTGGAAAATACGCAGTATTTT.

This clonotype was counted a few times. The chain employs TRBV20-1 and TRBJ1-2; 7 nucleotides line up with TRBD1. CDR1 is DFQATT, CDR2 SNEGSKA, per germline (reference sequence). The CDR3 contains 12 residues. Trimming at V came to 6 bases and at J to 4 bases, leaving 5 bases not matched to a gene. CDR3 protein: CSAARGVYGYTF. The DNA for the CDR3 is TGCAGTGCAGCCAGGGGGGTCTATGGCTACACCTTC.

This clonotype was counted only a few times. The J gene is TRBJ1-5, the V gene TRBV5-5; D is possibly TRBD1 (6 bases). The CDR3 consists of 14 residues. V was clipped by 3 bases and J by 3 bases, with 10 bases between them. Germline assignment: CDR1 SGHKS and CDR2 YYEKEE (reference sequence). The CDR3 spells CASSSDRYNQPQHF. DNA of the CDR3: TGTGCCAGCAGCTCGGACAGATACAATCAGCCCCAGCATTTT.

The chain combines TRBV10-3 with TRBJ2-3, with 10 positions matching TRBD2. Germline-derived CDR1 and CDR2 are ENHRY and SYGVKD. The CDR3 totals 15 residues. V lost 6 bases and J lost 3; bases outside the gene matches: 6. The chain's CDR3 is CAISQAGGSTDTQYF. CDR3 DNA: TGTGCCATCAGCCAAGCGGGGGGGTCGACAGATACGCAGTATTTT.

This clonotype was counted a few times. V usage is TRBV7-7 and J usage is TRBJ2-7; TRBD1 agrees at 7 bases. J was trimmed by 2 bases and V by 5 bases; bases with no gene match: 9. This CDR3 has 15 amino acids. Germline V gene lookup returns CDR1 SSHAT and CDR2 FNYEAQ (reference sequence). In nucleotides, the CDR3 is TGTGCCAGCAGCCCAGGGGGTTTGGGTGCCTACGAGCAGTACTTC. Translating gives CASSPGGLGAYEQYF.

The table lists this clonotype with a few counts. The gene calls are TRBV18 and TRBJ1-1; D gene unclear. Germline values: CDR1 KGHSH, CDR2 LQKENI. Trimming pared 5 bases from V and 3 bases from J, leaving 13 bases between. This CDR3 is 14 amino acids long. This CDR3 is CASSLLNGDTEAFF. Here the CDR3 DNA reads TGTGCCAGCTCATTATTAAATGGGGACACTGAAGCTTTCTTT.

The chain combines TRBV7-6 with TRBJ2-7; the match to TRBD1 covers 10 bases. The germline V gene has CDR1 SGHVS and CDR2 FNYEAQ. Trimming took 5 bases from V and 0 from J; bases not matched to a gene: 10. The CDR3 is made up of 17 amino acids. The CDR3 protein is CASSRAGGQGSSYEQYF. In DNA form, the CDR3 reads TGTGCCAGCAGCCGCGCAGGGGGACAGGGGAGCTCCTACGAGCAGTACTTC.

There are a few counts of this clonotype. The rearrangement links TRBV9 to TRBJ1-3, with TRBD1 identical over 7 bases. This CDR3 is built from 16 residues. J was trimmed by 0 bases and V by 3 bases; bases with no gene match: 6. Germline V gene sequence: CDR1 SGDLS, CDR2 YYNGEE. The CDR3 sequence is CASSGGTALSGNTIYF. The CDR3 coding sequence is TGTGCCAGCAGCGGCGGGACAGCGCTCTCTGGAAACACCATATATTTT.

The CDR3 DNA sequence: TGTGCCAGCAGCTCATCCCGAGGCTTCAATCAGCCCCAGCATTTT. Translation: CASSSSRGFNQPQHF. The chain carries TRBV7-8 and TRBJ1-5; D is unresolved. Per the germline V gene, CDR1 is SGHVS and CDR2 is FQNEAQ. The CDR3 covers 15 residues. Trimming took off 4 bases at V and 3 bases at J, with 13 bases between the two ends.

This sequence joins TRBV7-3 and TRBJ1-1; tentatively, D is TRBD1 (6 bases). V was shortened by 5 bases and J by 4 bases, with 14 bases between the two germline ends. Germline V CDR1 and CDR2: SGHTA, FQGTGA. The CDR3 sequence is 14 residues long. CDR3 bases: TGTGCCAGCAGCGCCGGGGGAGGGGGCACTGAAGCTTTCTTT. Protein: CASSAGGGGTEAFF.